This T cell receptor (beta chain) was captured in a study of regulatory T cells in long-lasting Graves disease. Study conclusions and caveats: Persistent Graves' cases showed lower TCR diversity than newly diagnosed cases.

Investigators prepared the TCR beta libraries by applying iRepertoire HTBI primers and Arm-PCR of CDR3 regions. TCRdb re-analysed the multiplex PCR reads in MiXCR, keeping a single row per CDR3 protein. The sample has roughly 420,000 distinct CDR3 sequences; 15% are singletons. This clonotype was detected ten times or more. Antigen unknown. Indicated time point: newly diagnosed GD, antithyroid drugs for less than 3 months. From RNA extracted from PBMCs, the TCR library was made. Trimming left V 0 bases short and J 6 bases short, with 6 bases between. The CDR3 consists of 13 residues. Per germline, CDR1 SGHAT and CDR2 FQNNGV.

V usage is TRBV11-2 and J usage is TRBJ2-1, with D uncertain. The source material was peripheral blood mononuclear cells (PBMCs), sampled at new diagnosis, from a patient treated with antithyroid drugs. The TCR was taken from a female donor with Graves disease. The CDR3 loop reads CASSLDLGNEQFF. In DNA, the CDR3 is TGTGCCAGCAGCTTAGATTTGGGCAATGAGCAGTTCTTC. Full variable domain (missing parts from reference TRBV11-2 and TRBJ2-1): EAGVAQSPRYKIIEKRQSVAFWCNPISGHATLYWYQQILGQGPKLLIQFQNNGVVDDSQLPKDRFSAERLKGVDSTLKIQPAKLEDSAVYLCASSLDLGNEQFFGPGTRLTVL.